Listed below are T cell receptor beta chains from one sample, sequenced in a study of blood T cell repertoires in COVID-19. The method was immunoSEQ multiplex PCR; TCRdb's version includes in-frame clones alone and lacks a portion of them. The sample gives 250,000 to 400,000 clones, around 87% of which show up once; about 5.2% is in the top ten. Sequencing input: PBMCs or T cells enriched from blood (not recorded which). The receptors derive from a woman aged 25 to 45 who had recovered from COVID-19. The CDR3 runs from the conserved cysteine through the conserved F or W. D genes are given only for firm matches. Only some rows state a clone size, as once, few, many or a class for expanded clones.

cdr3_aa | cdr3_nt | v_call | clone_size | j_call | d_call
CATSRSMNTEAFF | TGTGCCACCAGCAGGAGTATGAACACTGAAGCTTTCTTT | TRBV15 | - | TRBJ1-1 | -
CASSLTRQPNYGYTF | TGCGCCAGCAGCTTGACCCGACAGCCAAACTATGGCTACACCTTC | TRBV5-1 | - | TRBJ1-2 | -
CASSRGGDSSSGANVLTF | TGTGCCAGCAGCCGAGGGGGGGATTCTAGCTCTGGGGCCAACGTCCTGACTTTC | TRBV13 | once | TRBJ2-6 | -
CASSLNLDGYTF | TGTGCCAGCAGCTTAAATTTAGATGGCTACACCTTC | TRBV11-2 | once | TRBJ1-2 | -
CASSSTLTREKLFF | TGTGCCAGCAGCTCAACCTTAACGCGGGAAAAACTGTTTTTT | TRBV11-2 | - | TRBJ1-4 | -
CAWSVRTSGGPYTGELFF | TGTGCCTGGAGTGTACGGACTAGCGGGGGACCTTACACCGGGGAGCTGTTTTTT | TRBV30 | - | TRBJ2-2 | TRBD2
CASSLAIYDPEGTDTQYF | TGCGCCAGCAGCTTGGCTATTTATGACCCTGAGGGCACAGATACGCAGTATTTT | TRBV5-1 | once | TRBJ2-3 | -
CASSPPGGNEQFF | TGTGCCAGCTCACCACCCGGCGGGAATGAGCAGTTCTTC | TRBV18 | - | TRBJ2-1 | -
CASSLGGGGSQEKLFF | TGTGCCAGCAGCTTAGGAGGGGGGGGTTCGCAGGAAAAACTGTTTTTT | TRBV7-8 | few | TRBJ1-4 | -
CASTLGLAGVPTGELFF | TGTGCCAGCACCCTGGGACTAGCGGGGGTCCCCACCGGGGAGCTGTTTTTT | TRBV27 | - | TRBJ2-2 | TRBD2
CASSGTGGYYGYTF | TGTGCCAGCAGTGGGACAGGGGGGTACTATGGCTACACCTTC | TRBV25-1 | - | TRBJ1-2 | TRBD1
CASSLGGVAATDTQYF | TGTGCCAGCAGCTTAGGGGGGGTGGCCGCCACAGATACGCAGTATTTT | TRBV7-8 | - | TRBJ2-3 | -
CASSSLRGGGYIQYF | TGTGCCAGCAGCTCTCTCCGCGGGGGGGGTTACATTCAGTACTTC | TRBV28 | - | TRBJ2-4 | TRBD2
CASSAGLDYNEQFF | TGTGCCAGCAGCGCGGGACTCGATTACAATGAGCAGTTCTTC | TRBV9 | - | TRBJ2-1 | -
CASSPREGLYEQYF | TGTGCCAGCAGCCCGCGGGAGGGGCTCTACGAGCAGTACTTC | TRBV9 | - | TRBJ2-7 | TRBD2
CASSSGGLGNYGYTF | TGTGCCAGCAGCTCGGGGGGACTAGGGAACTATGGCTACACCTTC | TRBV7-9 | - | TRBJ1-2 | -
CASSAGSDIQYF | TGCGCCAGCAGCGCCGGGTCCGACATTCAGTACTTC | TRBV5-1 | - | TRBJ2-4 | -
CATSDPGEQETQYF | TGTGCCACCAGTGACCCGGGGGAGCAAGAGACCCAGTACTTC | TRBV24-1 | - | TRBJ2-5 | -
CASSLSAGGYNEQFF | TGCGCCAGCAGCTTGTCGGCGGGGGGCTACAATGAGCAGTTCTTC | TRBV5-1 | - | TRBJ2-1 | TRBD2
CASSAYRGRNQPQHF | TGTGCCAGCAGTGCCTACAGGGGGCGCAATCAGCCCCAGCATTTT | TRBV28 | - | TRBJ1-5 | TRBD1
CASSSQGSGELFF | TGCGCCAGCAGTTCACAGGGGTCCGGGGAGCTGTTTTTT | TRBV5-1 | - | TRBJ2-2 | TRBD1
CASSTTYEKLFF | TGTGCCAGCAGCACTACCTATGAAAAACTGTTTTTT | TRBV28 | - | TRBJ1-4 | -
CASSPGYNYGYTF | TGTGCCAGTAGTCCAGGCTACAACTATGGCTACACCTTC | TRBV19 | - | TRBJ1-2 | -
CATAPGRAETQYF | TGTGCCACAGCGCCGGGTCGAGCAGAGACCCAGTACTTC | TRBV10-3 | - | TRBJ2-5 | -
CASSNRTSNSPLHF | TGTGCCAGCAGCAATAGGACAAGCAATTCACCCCTCCACTTT | TRBV21-1 | - | TRBJ1-6 | -
CASSKQGTQETQYF | TGTGCCAGTAGTAAACAGGGTACCCAAGAGACCCAGTACTTC | TRBV19 | few | TRBJ2-5 | -